This T cell receptor (beta chain) was sequenced in a study of Ad26.COV2.S vaccination and SARS-CoV-2 variants. Ten or more counts support this clone. The antigen is not known. Treatment noted: about 20 received Ad26.COV2.S at low or high dose, single or two shots; about 5 received placebo; per-sample allocation not given. Sampling occurred on day 63 after the first vaccine or placebo injection. This vaccine is an Ad26 vector that expresses the Wuhan-strain SARS-CoV-2 spike. The germline gives CDR1 MDHEN, CDR2 SYDVKM. The CDR3 has 16 amino acids. Trimming stripped 5 bases from V and 0 bases from J, with 16 bases between. Study-level results: Spike-specific CD8+ and CD4+ T cell responses reportedly showed substantial breadth after vaccination. Placebo recipients showed lower spike-specific TCR breadth than vaccinees.

Libraries were prepared by immunoSEQ multiplex PCR; TCRdb keeps only in-frame clonotypes and omits some of them. The table records around 240,000 clones, 88% of them present only once. The sample was peripheral blood, taken in a trial of Ad26.COV2.S vaccine versus placebo. The clonotype was recovered from a person between 18 and 65 years old who received the Ad26.COV2.S COVID-19 vaccine or a placebo. The chain joins TRBV28 to TRBJ1-1, with D uncertain. This CDR3 is CASSTPAGRMNTEAFF. CDR3 in DNA: TGTGCCAGCAGTACCCCTGCCGGCAGGATGAACACTGAAGCTTTCTTT.